A single T cell receptor (beta chain) is shown here with its context. The source material, RNA transcripts, was used to amplify TCR beta CDR3 regions. The HTBI set primed first-round TCR CDR3 RT-PCR. TCRdb fed the multiplex PCR reads into MiXCR, producing one record per CDR3 protein. The sample contains fewer than 500,000 distinct CDR3 sequences, roughly 15% of which appear only once. Germline V gives CDR1 MNHEY, CDR2 SMNVEV (reference sequence). This CDR3 comprises 13 residues. Trimming left V 7 bases short and J 7 bases short, with 16 bases between. The source of the sample is a study of T cells in Graves' hyperthyroidism and ophthalmopathy. Diagnoses used clinical symptoms, serum thyroxine and TRAb, thyroid ultrasound and orbital computed tomography.

This TCR was recovered from a woman in her 30s with Graves' ophthalmopathy. The V gene is TRBV27, the J gene TRBJ1-2; possibly TRBD1 for D (6 bases). Sample: blood. DNA for the CDR3: TGTGCCAGCAAGGGGGGACCTGATTTTGGCTACACCTTC. Its protein product is CASKGGPDFGYTF.